The source of this T cell receptor (beta chain) is a study of read filtering for tumor transcriptome and immune sequencing. The CDR3 consists of 14 residues. Germline V gene lookup returns CDR1 MNHEY and CDR2 SVGAGI. For this clonotype: At one of its ends the junction is not consistent with the germline gene, which may arise from a read error.

From 400 to 450 ng of RNA, a library with molecular barcoded alpha/delta and beta/gamma adaptors was made. TCRdb reprocessed the reads via MiXCR and lists one record per CDR3 protein. This table has tens of thousands of distinct CDR3 sequences, approximately 15% appearing once. This clonotype was obtained from a donor at least 40 years old with multiple myeloma. This chain links TRBV6-5 with TRBJ2-7, with 8 positions matching TRBD1. What was sequenced was a population of CD138-negative cells sorted from bone marrow. In DNA form, the CDR3 reads TGTGCCAGCAGAAGGGACAGGAGGTCGTACGGGCAGTACTTC. As protein: CASRRDRRSYGQYF.